These 17 T cell receptor beta chains originate from one sample sequenced in a study of blood T cells in healthy people across ages. A sample-barcoded 5' primer and a J-beta primer mix were used in a second PCR of about 6 to 12 cycles. One entry per CDR3 protein, called by TCRdb with MiXCR from the 5' RACE reads. The profile shows roughly 1,700,000 distinct CDR3 sequences, roughly 30% of them singletons. The source material was blood. The receptors originated from a woman aged 25 to 39 in good health.

CDR3 residues: CASSSDVGAAYEQYF. Written as DNA, the CDR3 is TGTGCCAGCAGCTCAGACGTCGGAGCAGCCTACGAGCAGTACTTC. The chain is built from TRBV14 and TRBJ2-4; D is unresolved. The better agreement between TRBJ2-7 and the DNA end casts doubt on the J call. CDR1 is SGHDN, CDR2 FVKESK, per germline. The CDR3 runs to 15 residues.

The chain has TRBV20-1 and TRBJ2-5, with 7 bases aligning to TRBD1. CDR1 is DFQATT and CDR2 is SNEGSKA in the germline V gene (reference sequence). V lost 0 bases, J lost 1 base, and 11 bases stayed unmatched. This CDR3 is 17 amino acids long. In nucleotides, the CDR3 is TGCAGTGCTAGAGATTGGGGACGACAGGGTAGCCAAGAGACCCAGTACTTC. Translated: CSARDWGRQGSQETQYF.

CDR3 residues: CASSQGAGLARGELFF. The CDR3 nucleotides are TGCGCCAGCAGCCAAGGGGCGGGACTAGCACGAGGGGAGCTGTTTTTT. The chain uses TRBV4-1 and TRBJ2-2; 9 bases line up with TRBD2. The germline gives CDR1 MGHRA, CDR2 YSYEKL. The CDR3 runs 16 residues. J gave up 8 bases and V 1 base, and 8 bases lay outside the gene matches.

This clonotype has more than one count but fewer than ten. The V call is TRBV7-2, the J call TRBJ1-2; no definite D call. Germline V gene data show CDR1 as SGHTA and CDR2 as FQGNSA. The CDR3 loop spans 13 amino acids. V lost 7 bases to trimming and J lost 4 bases, with 13 bases between them. This CDR3 reads CASTLDRTYGYTF. For the CDR3, the DNA is TGTGCCAGCACCCTTGACCGGACCTATGGCTACACCTTC. Full variable domain (rest looked up from reference TRBV7-2 and TRBJ1-2): GAGVSQSPSNKVTEKGKDVELRCDPISGHTALYWYRQSLGQGLEFLIYFQGNSAPDKSGLPSDRFSAERTGGSVSTLTIQRTQQEDSAVYLCASTLDRTYGYTFGSGTRLTVV.

This clonotype was counted a few times. Germline is not matched at one junction end, which may reflect a read error. This sequence joins TRBV10-3 and TRBJ2-5; 10 bases are shared with TRBD1. The DNA end is a closer match to TRBJ2-7, so the J assignment may be wrong. The germline gives CDR1 ENHRY, CDR2 SYGVKD. The CDR3 loop spans 13 amino acids. The CDR3 coding sequence is TGTGTCATCAGCCCCGGGACAGGGGACGAGCAGTACTTC. It is translated as CVISPGTGDEQYF.

The rearrangement uses TRBV3-1 and TRBJ1-4; possible D gene TRBD1, 6 bases. CDR3 length equals 14 residues. V was cut by 3 bases and J by 7 bases, with 12 bases left in between. CDR1 and CDR2 from the germline V gene are LGHDT and YNNKEL (reference sequence). CDR3 protein: CASSHRGIAEKLFF. For the CDR3, the DNA is TGTGCCAGCAGCCACAGGGGAATCGCTGAAAAACTGTTTTTT.

The chain carries TRBV18 and TRBJ1-2, with D possibly being TRBD1 (5 bases). Germline V lookup: CDR1 KGHSH, CDR2 LQKENI. Trimming shortened V by 0 bases and J by 6 bases, and 8 bases separated the two germline ends. The CDR3 is made up of 13 amino acids. CDR3 residues: CASSPPGVHGYTF. The CDR3, as DNA: TGTGCCAGCTCACCACCGGGGGTCCATGGCTACACCTTC. Full variable domain (remainder filled in from reference TRBV18 and TRBJ1-2): NAGVMQNPRHLVRRRGQEARLRCSPMKGHSHVYWYRQLPEEGLKFMVYLQKENIIDESGMPKERFSAEFPKEGPSILRIQQVVRGDSAAYFCASSPPGVHGYTFGSGTRLTVV.

The chain has TRBV7-2 and TRBJ2-1; tentative D call: TRBD1 (5 bases). V was pared by 5 bases and J by 0 bases, with 11 bases between. The CDR3 is 15 amino acids. CDR1 is SGHTA, CDR2 FQGNSA, per germline. The CDR3 DNA reads as TGTGCCAGCAGCGTGGACACGTCCTCCTACAATGAGCAGTTCTTC. This encodes CASSVDTSSYNEQFF.

This chain connects TRBV5-1 to TRBJ2-3, with D unclear. V was shortened by 2 bases and J by 0 bases, with 10 bases between the two germline ends. Germline CDR1 is SGHRS and CDR2 is YFSETQ. The CDR3 has 15 amino acids. The CDR3 nucleotides are TGCGCCAGCAGCTTCGATAAACCTAGCACAGATACGCAGTATTTT. This gives the protein CASSFDKPSTDTQYF.

The V gene is TRBV7-2, the J gene TRBJ2-7, with 10 bases matching TRBD1. V lost 0 bases to trimming and J lost 3 bases; unmatched junction nucleotides: 5. This CDR3 is built from 16 residues. Germline V lookup: CDR1 SGHTA, CDR2 FQGNSA. CDR3 sequence reads: CASSLAYDRGLYEQYV. CDR3 bases: TGTGCCAGCAGCTTAGCGTACGACAGGGGGCTCTACGAGCAGTACGTC.

The chain links TRBV7-9 to TRBJ2-1; TRBD2 agrees at 8 bases. The CDR3 loop spans 15 amino acids. Germline trimming cut 6 bases from V and 4 bases from J; bases unmatched to any gene: 8. Germline CDR1 and CDR2: SEHNR and FQNEAQ (reference sequence). Here the CDR3 DNA reads TGTGCCAGCAGGGAGCTAGCGGGCTCTTACAATGAGCAGTTCTTC. It encodes CASRELAGSYNEQFF. Using reference TRBV7-9 and TRBJ2-1 for the parts outside the CDR3, the full variable domain is DTGVSQNPRHKITKRGQNVTFRCDPISEHNRLYWYRQTLGQGPEFLTYFQNEAQLEKSRLLSDRFSAERPKGSFSTLEIQRTEQGDSAMYLCASRELAGSYNEQFFGPGTRLTVL.

V and J are TRBV20-1 and TRBJ1-4; D remains ambiguous. The length of the CDR3 is 14 residues. Germline V gene lookup returns CDR1 DFQATT and CDR2 SNEGSKA (reference sequence). Trimming removed 0 bases from V and 6 bases from J, with 11 bases in between. CDR3: CSARDLMGDEKLFF. In nucleotides, the CDR3 is TGCAGTGCTAGAGATTTGATGGGAGATGAAAAACTGTTTTTT.

This clonotype turned up a few times. The V and J genes are TRBV7-2 and TRBJ2-5; the match to TRBD1 covers 7 bases. V dropped 2 bases and J dropped 11; count of bases not matched to a gene: 20. Germline-derived CDR1 and CDR2 are SGHTA and FQGNSA. The CDR3 contains 17 residues. CDR3 amino acids: CASSLNPAERGRSKQYF. DNA for the CDR3: TGTGCCAGCAGCTTAAACCCCGCGGAGAGGGGGCGTTCGAAGCAGTACTTC.

This clonotype was found a few times. The chain joins TRBV30 to TRBJ2-5, with D unclear. CDR3 length equals 11 residues. V was cut by 8 bases and J by 6 bases, with 13 bases left in between. Per the germline V gene, CDR1 is GTSNPN and CDR2 is SVGIG (reference sequence). The CDR3: CANRVAQTQYF. The CDR3 nucleotides are TGTGCCAACCGGGTTGCACAGACCCAGTACTTC.

This rearrangement joins TRBV2 to TRBJ1-2; the D gene is possibly TRBD1 (5 bases). There are 14 residues in the CDR3. Germline CDR1 is SNHLY and CDR2 is FYNNEI. Trimming cost V 11 bases and J 1 base, with 17 bases left between them. CDR3 nucleotide sequence: TGTGCCGCACAACCGGGACTTCGTAACTATGGCTACACCTTC. Its translation is CAAQPGLRNYGYTF. Supplemented by reference TRBV2 and TRBJ1-2, the full variable domain reads EPEVTQTPSHQVTQMGQEVILRCVPISNHLYFYWYRQILGQKVEFLVSFYNNEISEKSEIFDDQFSVERPDGSNFTLKIRSTKLEDSAMYFCAAQPGLRNYGYTFGSGTRLTVV.

This clonotype has ten or more counts. In DNA form, the CDR3 reads TGTGCCAGCAGGGAGACTAGCGGGGGCTACGAGCAGTACTTC. It translates to CASRETSGGYEQYF. J is TRBJ2-7 and V is TRBV7-2, with 12 positions matching TRBD2. V lost 6 bases to trimming and J lost 3 bases; unmatched junction nucleotides: 3. The CDR3 length is 14 residues. Per germline, CDR1 SGHTA and CDR2 FQGNSA.

This rearrangement joins TRBV28 to TRBJ1-2; 9 bases agree with TRBD1. Trimming at V came to 6 bases and at J to 7 bases, leaving 6 bases not matched to a gene. This CDR3 comprises 13 residues. Germline CDR1 reads MDHEN; CDR2 reads SYDVKM. The chain's CDR3 is CASRKGQGGGYTF. CDR3 coding DNA: TGTGCCAGCAGAAAGGGACAGGGTGGTGGCTACACCTTC.